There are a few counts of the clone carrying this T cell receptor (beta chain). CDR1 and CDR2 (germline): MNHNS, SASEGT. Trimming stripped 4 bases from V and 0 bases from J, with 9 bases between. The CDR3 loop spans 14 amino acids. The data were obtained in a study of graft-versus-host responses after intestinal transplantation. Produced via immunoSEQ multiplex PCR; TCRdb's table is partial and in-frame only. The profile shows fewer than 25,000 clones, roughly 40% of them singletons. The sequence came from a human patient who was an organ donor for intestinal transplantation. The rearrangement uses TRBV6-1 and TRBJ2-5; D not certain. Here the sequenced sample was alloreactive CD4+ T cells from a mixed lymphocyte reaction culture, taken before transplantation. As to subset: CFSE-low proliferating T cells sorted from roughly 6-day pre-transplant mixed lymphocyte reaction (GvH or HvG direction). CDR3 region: CASSVIVYQETQYF. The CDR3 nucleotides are TGTGCCAGCAGTGTGATAGTGTACCAAGAGACCCAGTACTTC.